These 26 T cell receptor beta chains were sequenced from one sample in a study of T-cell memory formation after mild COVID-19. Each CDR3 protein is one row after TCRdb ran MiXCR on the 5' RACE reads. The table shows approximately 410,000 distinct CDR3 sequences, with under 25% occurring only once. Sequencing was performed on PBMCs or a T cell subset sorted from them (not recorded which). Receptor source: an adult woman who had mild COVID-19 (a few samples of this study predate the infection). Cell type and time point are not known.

For the CDR3, the DNA is TGTGCCAGCAGGCCGGGACACCTGAACACTGAAGCTTTCTTT. The encoded protein is CASRPGHLNTEAFF. The chain has TRBV7-9 and TRBJ1-1, with a weak D call TRBD1 (6 bases). Germline CDR1 reads SEHNR; CDR2 reads FQNEAQ (reference sequence). V was trimmed by 6 bases and J by 0 bases, leaving 11 bases between them. This CDR3 has 14 residues.

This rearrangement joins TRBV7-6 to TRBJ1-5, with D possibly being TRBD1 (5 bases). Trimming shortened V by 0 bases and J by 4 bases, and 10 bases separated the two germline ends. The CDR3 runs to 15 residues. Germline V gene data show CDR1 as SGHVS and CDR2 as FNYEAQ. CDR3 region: CASSLAGVGNQPQHF. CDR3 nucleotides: TGTGCCAGCAGCTTAGCGGGGGTGGGGAATCAGCCCCAGCATTTT.

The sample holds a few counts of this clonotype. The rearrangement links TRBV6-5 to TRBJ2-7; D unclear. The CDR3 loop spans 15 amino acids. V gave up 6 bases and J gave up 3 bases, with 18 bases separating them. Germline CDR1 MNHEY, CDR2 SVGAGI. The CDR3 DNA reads TGTGCCAGCAGCGGCCTTGATACCGGCGGCTACGAGCAGTACTTC. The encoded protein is CASSGLDTGGYEQYF.

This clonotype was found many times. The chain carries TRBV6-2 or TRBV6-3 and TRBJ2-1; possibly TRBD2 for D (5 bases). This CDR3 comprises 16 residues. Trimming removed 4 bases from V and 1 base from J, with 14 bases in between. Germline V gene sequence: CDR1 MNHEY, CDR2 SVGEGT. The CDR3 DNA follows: TGTGCCAGCAGTTCCTCGACTGGGAGATCCTACAATGAGCAGTTCTTC. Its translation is CASSSSTGRSYNEQFF.

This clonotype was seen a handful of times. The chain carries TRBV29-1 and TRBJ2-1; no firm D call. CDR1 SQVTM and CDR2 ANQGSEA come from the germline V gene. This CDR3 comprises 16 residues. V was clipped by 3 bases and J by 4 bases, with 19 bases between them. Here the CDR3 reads CSVEGWSRRSYNEQFF. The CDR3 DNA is TGCAGCGTTGAGGGCTGGAGCAGGCGCTCATACAATGAGCAGTTCTTC.

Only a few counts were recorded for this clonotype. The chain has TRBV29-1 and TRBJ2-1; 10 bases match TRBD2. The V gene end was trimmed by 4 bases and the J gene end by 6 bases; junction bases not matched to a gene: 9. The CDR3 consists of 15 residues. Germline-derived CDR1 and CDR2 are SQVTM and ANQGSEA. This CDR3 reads CSVVSGLAAPNEQFF. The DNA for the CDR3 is TGCAGCGTTGTTTCTGGACTAGCGGCCCCCAATGAGCAGTTCTTC.

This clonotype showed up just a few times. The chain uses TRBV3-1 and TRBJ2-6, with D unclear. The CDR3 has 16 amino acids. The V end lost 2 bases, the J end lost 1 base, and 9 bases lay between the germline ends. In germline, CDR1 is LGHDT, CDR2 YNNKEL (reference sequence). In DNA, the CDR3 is TGTGCCAGCAGCCAATGGAGAGGTTCTGGGGCCAACGTCCTGACTTTC. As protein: CASSQWRGSGANVLTF.

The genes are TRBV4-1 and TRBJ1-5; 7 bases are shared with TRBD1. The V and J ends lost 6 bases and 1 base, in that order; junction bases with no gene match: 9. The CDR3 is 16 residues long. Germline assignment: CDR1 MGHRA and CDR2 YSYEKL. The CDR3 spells CASSLYPGQSNQPQHF. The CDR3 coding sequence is TGCGCCAGCAGTCTTTATCCGGGACAGAGCAATCAGCCCCAGCATTTT.

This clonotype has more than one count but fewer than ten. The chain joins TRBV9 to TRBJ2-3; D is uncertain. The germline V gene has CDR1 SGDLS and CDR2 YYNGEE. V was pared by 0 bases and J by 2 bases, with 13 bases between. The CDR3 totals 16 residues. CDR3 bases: TGTGCCAGCAGCGTAGATCCCTCCAACCCCACAGATACGCAGTATTTT. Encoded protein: CASSVDPSNPTDTQYF.

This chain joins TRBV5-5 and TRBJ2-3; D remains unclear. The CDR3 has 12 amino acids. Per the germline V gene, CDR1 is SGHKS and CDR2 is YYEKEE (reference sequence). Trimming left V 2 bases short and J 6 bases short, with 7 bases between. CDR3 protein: CASSFQTDTQYF. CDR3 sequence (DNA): TGTGCCAGCAGCTTCCAGACTGATACGCAGTATTTT.

The CDR3 nucleotides read TGTGCCAGCAGACCAGGGGGCGAGGATACGCAGTATTTT. As protein: CASRPGGEDTQYF. The chain employs TRBV6-6 and TRBJ2-3; 8 bases fit TRBD1. V shed 6 bases and J 6 bases; nucleotides not matched to a gene: 5. CDR1 is MNHNY and CDR2 is SVGAGI in the germline V gene (reference sequence). The CDR3 spans 13 residues.

This CDR3 reads CSARAGRTLSYEQYF. CDR3 coding DNA: TGCAGTGCTAGGGCCGGCAGAACTCTCTCCTACGAGCAGTACTTC. This sequence joins TRBV20-1 and TRBJ2-7; no clear D gene. The CDR3 is made up of 15 amino acids. CDR1 and CDR2 (germline): DFQATT, SNEGSKA (reference sequence). V was cut by 3 bases and J by 0 bases, with 15 bases left in between.

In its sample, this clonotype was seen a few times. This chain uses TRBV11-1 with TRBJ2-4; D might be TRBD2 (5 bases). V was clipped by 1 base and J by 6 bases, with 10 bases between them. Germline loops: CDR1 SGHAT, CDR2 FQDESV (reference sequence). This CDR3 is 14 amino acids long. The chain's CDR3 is CASSLDDGRNIQYF. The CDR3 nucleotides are TGTGCCAGCAGCTTAGATGATGGGAGAAACATTCAGTACTTC.

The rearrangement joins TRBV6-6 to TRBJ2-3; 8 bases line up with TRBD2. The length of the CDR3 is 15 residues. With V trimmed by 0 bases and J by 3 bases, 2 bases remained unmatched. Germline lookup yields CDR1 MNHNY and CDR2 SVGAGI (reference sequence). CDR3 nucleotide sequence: TGTGCCAGCAGTTACTCGCGGGAGGATACAGATACGCAGTATTTT. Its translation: CASSYSREDTDTQYF.

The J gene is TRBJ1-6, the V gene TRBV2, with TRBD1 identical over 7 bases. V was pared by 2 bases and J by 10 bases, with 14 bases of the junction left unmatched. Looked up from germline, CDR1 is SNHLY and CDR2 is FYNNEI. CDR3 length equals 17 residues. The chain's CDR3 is CASSEPQLQGSGSPLHF. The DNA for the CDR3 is TGTGCCAGCAGTGAACCGCAACTACAGGGGAGCGGATCACCCCTCCACTTT.

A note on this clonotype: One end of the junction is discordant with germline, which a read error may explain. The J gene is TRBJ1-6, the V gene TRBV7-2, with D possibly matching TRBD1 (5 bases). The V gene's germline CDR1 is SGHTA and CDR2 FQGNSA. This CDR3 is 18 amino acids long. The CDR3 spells CVSSLYIQQDDYNSPLHF. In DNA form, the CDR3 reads TGTGTCAGCAGCTTATATATTCAACAGGACGATTATAATTCACCCCTCCACTTT.

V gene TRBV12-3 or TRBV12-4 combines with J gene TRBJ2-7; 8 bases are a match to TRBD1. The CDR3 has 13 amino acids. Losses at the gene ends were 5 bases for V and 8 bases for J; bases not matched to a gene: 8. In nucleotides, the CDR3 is TGTGCCAGCAGTAGGACAGGGAAGGATCAGCAGTACTTC. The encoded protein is CASSRTGKDQQYF.

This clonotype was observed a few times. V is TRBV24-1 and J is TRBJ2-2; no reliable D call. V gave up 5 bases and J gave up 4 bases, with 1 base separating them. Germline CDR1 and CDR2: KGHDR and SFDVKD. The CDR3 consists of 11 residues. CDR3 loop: CATSGTGELFF. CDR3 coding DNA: TGTGCCACCAGTGGCACCGGGGAGCTGTTTTTT.

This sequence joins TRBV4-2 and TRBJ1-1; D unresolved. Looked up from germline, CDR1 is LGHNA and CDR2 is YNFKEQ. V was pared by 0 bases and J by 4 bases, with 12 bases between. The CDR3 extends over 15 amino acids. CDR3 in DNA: TGTGCCAGCAGCCAAGACGAAGGTGGTAGCACTGAAGCTTTCTTT. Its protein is CASSQDEGGSTEAFF.

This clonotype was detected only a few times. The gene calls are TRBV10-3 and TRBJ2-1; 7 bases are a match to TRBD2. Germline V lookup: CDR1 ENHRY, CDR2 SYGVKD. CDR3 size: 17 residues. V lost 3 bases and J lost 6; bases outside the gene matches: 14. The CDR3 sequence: CAISDSGLVGALNEQFF. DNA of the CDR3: TGTGCCATCAGTGATTCCGGACTAGTAGGGGCCCTCAATGAGCAGTTCTTC.

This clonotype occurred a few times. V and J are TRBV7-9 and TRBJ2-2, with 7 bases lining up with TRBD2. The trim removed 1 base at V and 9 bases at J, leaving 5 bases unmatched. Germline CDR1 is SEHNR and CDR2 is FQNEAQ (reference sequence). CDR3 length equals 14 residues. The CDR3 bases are TGTGCCAGCAGCTTAGGGTCGCGGGAGCGGGAGCTGTTTTTT. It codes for CASSLGSRERELFF.

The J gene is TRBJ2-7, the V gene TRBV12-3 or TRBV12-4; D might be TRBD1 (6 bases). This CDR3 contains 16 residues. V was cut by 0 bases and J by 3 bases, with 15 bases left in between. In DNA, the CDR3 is TGTGCCAGCAGTTTAGCCCCGGGACAAGGACGCTACGAGCAGTACTTC. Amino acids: CASSLAPGQGRYEQYF.

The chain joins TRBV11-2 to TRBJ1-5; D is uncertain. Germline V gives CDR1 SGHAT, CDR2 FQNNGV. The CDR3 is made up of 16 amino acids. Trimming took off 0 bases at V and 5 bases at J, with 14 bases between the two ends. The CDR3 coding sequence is TGTGCCAGCAGCTTAGAAGCACAGTATACTGATCAGCCCCAGCATTTT. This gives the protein CASSLEAQYTDQPQHF.

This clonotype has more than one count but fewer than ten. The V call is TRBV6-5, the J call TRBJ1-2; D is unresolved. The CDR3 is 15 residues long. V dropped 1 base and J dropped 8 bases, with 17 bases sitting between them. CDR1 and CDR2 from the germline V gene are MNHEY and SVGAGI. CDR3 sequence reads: CASSYFTDRANGYTF. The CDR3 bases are TGTGCCAGCAGTTACTTTACAGACCGGGCAAACGGCTACACCTTC.

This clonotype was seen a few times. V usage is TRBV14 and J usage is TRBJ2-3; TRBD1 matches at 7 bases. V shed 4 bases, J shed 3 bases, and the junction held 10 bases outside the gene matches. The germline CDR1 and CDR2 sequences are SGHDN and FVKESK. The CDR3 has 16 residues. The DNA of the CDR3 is TGTGCCAGCAGCCCGACGGACAGGCGATTAACAGATACGCAGTATTTT. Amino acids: CASSPTDRRLTDTQYF.

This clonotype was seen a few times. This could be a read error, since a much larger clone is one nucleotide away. CDR3 loop: CASSLHANTGELFF. CDR3 coding DNA: TGTGCCAGCAGCTTACACGCGAACACCGGGGAGCTGTTTTTT. The chain joins TRBV7-9 to TRBJ2-2, with D unresolved. Germline CDR1 SEHNR, CDR2 FQNEAQ (reference sequence). V was clipped by 2 bases and J by 0 bases, with 4 bases between them. The CDR3 is 14 amino acids. Full variable domain (outside the CDR3, taken from reference TRBV7-9 and TRBJ2-2): DTGVSQNPRHKITKRGQNVTFRCDPISEHNRLYWYRQTLGQGPEFLTYFQNEAQLEKSRLLSDRFSAERPKGSFSTLEIQRTEQGDSAMYLCASSLHANTGELFFGEGSRLTVL.